These T cell receptor beta chains were read from a single sample in a study of vaccination and CD4 T cells after COVID-19. These receptors' antigens are unknown. Each CDR3 protein gets one entry after TCRdb re-called the PCR reads with MiXCR. Among around 15,000 distinct CDR3 sequences listed, around three fifths were seen once. Sequenced material: CD4+ T cells from blood, cultured in vitro. The receptors were gathered from a human donor who had recovered from COVID-19. Each CDR3 is given with its conserved first and last residue. The D gene is left open where the match is weak. The listing skips clone size in some rows; elsewhere it reads once, few, many or a size class.

TRBJ1-5 - TRBV11-2 few TGTGCCAGCAGCTTCCAGGGGCTGGATCAGCCCCAGCATTTT CASSFQGLDQPQHF
TRBJ2-1 TRBD1 TRBV7-9 few TGTGCCAGCAGCTACGGGACAGGGGGCGAAGAGCAGTTCTTC CASSYGTGGEEQFF
TRBJ2-1 TRBD2 TRBV7-3 - TGTGCCAGCAGCTCCCGAGGGACTAGCGGGCTCAATGAGCAGTTCTTC CASSSRGTSGLNEQFF
TRBJ1-1 - TRBV6-1 - TGTGCCAGCCACCTTCGGGGGAACACTGAAGCTTTCTTT CASHLRGNTEAFF
TRBJ2-1 TRBD2 TRBV20-1 - TGCAGTGCTAGGGACCACATCGAGGCTAGCGGGAGAGGGGAGCAGTTCTTC CSARDHIEASGRGEQFF
TRBJ2-1 TRBD2 TRBV6-5 few TGTGCCAGCAGTTACGACGCGGGAGGGCCCAATGAGCAGTTCTTC CASSYDAGGPNEQFF
TRBJ2-1 - TRBV7-3 - TGTGCCAGCGGGGACACCTCCTACAATGAGCAGTTCTTC CASGDTSYNEQFF
TRBJ2-1 TRBD2 TRBV28 once TGTGCCAGCAGTTCGAACCTAGCGGGAGTCTACAATGAGCAGTTCTTC CASSSNLAGVYNEQFF
TRBJ2-3 TRBD2 TRBV10-3 - TGTGCCATCAAAACTAGCGGGAGGTCTGGGGATACGCAGTATTTT CAIKTSGRSGDTQYF
TRBJ1-2 - TRBV7-2 - TGTGCCAGCAGCCCCGAAGGGGCCGGACCATGGTATGGCTACACCTTC CASSPEGAGPWYGYTF
TRBJ2-7 TRBD1 TRBV6-5 - TGTGCCAGCAGTTACCCGGACCAGGGACAGAGCTACGAGCAGTACTTC CASSYPDQGQSYEQYF
TRBJ2-2 - TRBV20-1 - TGCAGTGCTCAACAGGGTGGAGACGGGGAGCTGTTTTTT CSAQQGGDGELFF
TRBJ2-2 TRBD2 TRBV11-2 large TGTGCCAGCAGGCCAGTCGGGGGGAGGGAGTATACCGGGGAGCTGTTTTTT CASRPVGGREYTGELFF